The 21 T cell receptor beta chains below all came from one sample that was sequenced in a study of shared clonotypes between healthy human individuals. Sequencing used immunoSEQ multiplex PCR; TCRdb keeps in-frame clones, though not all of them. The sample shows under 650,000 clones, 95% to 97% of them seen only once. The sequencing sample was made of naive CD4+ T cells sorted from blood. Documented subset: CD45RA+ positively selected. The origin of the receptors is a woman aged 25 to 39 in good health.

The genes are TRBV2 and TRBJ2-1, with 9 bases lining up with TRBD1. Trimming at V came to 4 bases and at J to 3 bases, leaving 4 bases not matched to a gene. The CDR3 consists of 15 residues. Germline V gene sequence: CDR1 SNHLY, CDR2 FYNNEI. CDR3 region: CASSGDRGGYNEQFF. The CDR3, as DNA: TGTGCCAGCAGTGGTGACAGGGGGGGCTACAATGAGCAGTTCTTC.

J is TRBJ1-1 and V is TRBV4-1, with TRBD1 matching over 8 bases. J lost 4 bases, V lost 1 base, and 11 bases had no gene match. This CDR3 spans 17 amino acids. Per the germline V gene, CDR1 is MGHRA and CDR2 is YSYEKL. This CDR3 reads CASSQGGSGQVATEAFF. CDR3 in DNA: TGCGCCAGCAGCCAAGGGGGGTCGGGACAGGTTGCCACTGAAGCTTTCTTT.

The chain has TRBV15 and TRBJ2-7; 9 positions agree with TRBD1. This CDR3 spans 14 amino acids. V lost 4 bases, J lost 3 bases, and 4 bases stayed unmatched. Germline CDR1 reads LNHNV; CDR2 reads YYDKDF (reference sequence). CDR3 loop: CATSKRTGDYEQYF. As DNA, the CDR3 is TGTGCCACCAGCAAAAGGACAGGGGACTACGAGCAGTACTTC. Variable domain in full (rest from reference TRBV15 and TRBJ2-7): DAMVIQNPRYQVTQFGKPVTLSCSQTLNHNVMYWYQQKSSQAPKLLFHYYDKDFNNEADTPDNFQSRRPNTSFCFLDIRSPGLGDTAMYLCATSKRTGDYEQYFGPGTRLTVT.

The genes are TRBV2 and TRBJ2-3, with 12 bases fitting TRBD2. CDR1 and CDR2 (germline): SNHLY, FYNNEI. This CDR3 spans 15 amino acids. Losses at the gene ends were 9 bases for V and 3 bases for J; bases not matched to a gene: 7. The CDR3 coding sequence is TGTGCCAGTGGGACTAGCGGGCATTCGACAGATACGCAGTATTTT. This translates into CASGTSGHSTDTQYF.

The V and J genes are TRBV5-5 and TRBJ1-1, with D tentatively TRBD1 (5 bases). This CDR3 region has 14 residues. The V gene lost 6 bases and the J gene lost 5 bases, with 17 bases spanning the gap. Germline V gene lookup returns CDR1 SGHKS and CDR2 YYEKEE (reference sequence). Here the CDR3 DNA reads TGTGCCAGCACCCCCGAAGGGGCATATACTGAAGCTTTCTTT. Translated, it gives CASTPEGAYTEAFF.

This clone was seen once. In nucleotides, the CDR3 is TGTGCCAGCAGTCCCCGAGCGGGAGGGAATTACGAGCAGTACTTC. It codes for CASSPRAGGNYEQYF. The rearrangement uses TRBV28 and TRBJ2-7, with TRBD2 identical over 10 bases. With V trimmed by 5 bases and J by 4 bases, 8 bases remained unmatched. Germline CDR1 is MDHEN and CDR2 is SYDVKM. This CDR3 spans 15 amino acids.

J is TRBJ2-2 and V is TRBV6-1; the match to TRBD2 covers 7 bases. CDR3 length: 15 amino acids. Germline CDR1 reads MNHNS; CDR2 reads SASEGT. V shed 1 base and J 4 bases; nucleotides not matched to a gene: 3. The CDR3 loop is CASSEGGGSTGELFF. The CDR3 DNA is TGTGCCAGCAGTGAAGGGGGAGGGAGCACCGGGGAGCTGTTTTTT.

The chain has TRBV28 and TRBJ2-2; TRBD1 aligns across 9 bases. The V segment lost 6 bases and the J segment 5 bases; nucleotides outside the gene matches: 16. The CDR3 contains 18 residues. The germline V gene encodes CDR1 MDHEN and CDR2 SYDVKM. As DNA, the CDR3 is TGTGCCAGCAGCCCTTATACAGGGGGCGCGTCGAGGACCGGGGAGCTGTTTTTT. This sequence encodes CASSPYTGGASRTGELFF. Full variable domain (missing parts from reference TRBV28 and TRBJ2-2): DVKVTQSSRYLVKRTGEKVFLECVQDMDHENMFWYRQDPGLGLRLIYFSYDVKMKEKGDIPEGYSVSREKKERFSLILESASTNQTSMYLCASSPYTGGASRTGELFFGEGSRLTVL.

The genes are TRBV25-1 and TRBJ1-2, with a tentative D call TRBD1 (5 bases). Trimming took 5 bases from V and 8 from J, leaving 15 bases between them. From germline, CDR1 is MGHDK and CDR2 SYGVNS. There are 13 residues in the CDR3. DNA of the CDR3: TGTGCCAGCAGTACTCAGGGATATGTGGGCTACACCTTC. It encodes CASSTQGYVGYTF.

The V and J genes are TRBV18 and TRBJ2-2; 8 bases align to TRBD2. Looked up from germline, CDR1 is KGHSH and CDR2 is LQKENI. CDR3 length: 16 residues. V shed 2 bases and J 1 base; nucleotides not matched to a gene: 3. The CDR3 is CASSPYTSGNTGELFF. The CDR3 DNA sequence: TGTGCCAGCTCACCATATACTAGCGGGAACACCGGGGAGCTGTTTTTT.

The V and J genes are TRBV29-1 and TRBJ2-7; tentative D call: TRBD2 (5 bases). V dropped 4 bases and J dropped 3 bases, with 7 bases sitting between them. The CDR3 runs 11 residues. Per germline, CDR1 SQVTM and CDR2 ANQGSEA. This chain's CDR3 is CSVVGDYEQYF. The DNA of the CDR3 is TGCAGCGTTGTGGGAGACTACGAGCAGTACTTC.

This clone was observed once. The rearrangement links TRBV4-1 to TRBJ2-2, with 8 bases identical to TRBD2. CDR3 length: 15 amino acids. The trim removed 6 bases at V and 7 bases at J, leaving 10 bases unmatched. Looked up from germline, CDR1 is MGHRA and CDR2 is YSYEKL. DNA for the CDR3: TGCGCCAGCAGTGAAAGAGCGGGAGTACGCGGGGAGCTGTTTTTT. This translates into CASSERAGVRGELFF.

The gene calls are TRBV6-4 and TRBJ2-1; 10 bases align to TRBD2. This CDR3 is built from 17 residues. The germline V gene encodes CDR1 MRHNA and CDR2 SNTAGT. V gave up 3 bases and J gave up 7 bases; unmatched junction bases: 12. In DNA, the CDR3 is TGTGCCAGCAGTGAGGACTTACTAGCGGGATTCGTGAATGAGCAGTTCTTC. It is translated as CASSEDLLAGFVNEQFF.

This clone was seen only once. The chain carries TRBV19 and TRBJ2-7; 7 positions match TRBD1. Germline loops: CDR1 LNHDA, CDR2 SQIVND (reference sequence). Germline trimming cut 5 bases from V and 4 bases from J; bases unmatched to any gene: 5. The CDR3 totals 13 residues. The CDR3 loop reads CASSLDRSYEQYF. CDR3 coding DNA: TGTGCCAGTAGTTTGGACAGGAGTTACGAGCAGTACTTC. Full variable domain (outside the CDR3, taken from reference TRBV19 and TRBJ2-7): DGGITQSPKYLFRKEGQNVTLSCEQNLNHDAMYWYRQDPGQGLRLIYYSQIVNDFQKGDIAEGYSVSREKKESFPLTVTSAQKNPTAFYLCASSLDRSYEQYFGPGTRLTVT.

This CDR3 is CASRRTVLMNEQYF. The CDR3 DNA follows: TGTGCCAGCAGAAGGACAGTCTTAATGAACGAGCAGTACTTC. The chain is built from TRBV27 and TRBJ2-7, with D possibly being TRBD1 (6 bases). CDR3 length: 14 amino acids. V was trimmed by 6 bases and J by 5 bases, leaving 17 bases between them. CDR1 is MNHEY, CDR2 SMNVEV, per germline (reference sequence).

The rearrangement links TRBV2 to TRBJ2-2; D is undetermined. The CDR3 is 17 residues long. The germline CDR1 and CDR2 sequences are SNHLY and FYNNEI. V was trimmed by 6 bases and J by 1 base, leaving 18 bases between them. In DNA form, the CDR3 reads TGTGCCAGCAGCCACTCTAGGGAAATAGAGAACACCGGGGAGCTGTTTTTT. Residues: CASSHSREIENTGELFF.

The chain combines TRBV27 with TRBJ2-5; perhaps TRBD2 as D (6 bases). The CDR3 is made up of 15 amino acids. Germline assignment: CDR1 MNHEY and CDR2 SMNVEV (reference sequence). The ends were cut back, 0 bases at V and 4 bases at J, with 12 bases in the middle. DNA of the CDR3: TGTGCCAGCAGTTTATCGGGACTGCAGGGAGAGACCCAGTACTTC. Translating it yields CASSLSGLQGETQYF.

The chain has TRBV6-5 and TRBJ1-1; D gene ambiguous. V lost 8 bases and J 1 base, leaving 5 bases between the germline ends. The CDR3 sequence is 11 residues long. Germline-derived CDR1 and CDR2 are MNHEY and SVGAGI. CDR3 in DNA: TGTGCCAGCGGAAAGAACACTGAAGCTTTCTTT. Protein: CASGKNTEAFF.

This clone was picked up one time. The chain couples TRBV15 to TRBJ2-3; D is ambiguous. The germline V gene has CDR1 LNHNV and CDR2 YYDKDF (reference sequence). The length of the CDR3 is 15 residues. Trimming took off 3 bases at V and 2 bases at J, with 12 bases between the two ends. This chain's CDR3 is CATSSNTSPTDTQYF. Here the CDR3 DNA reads TGTGCCACCAGCAGCAATACCTCTCCCACAGATACGCAGTATTTT.

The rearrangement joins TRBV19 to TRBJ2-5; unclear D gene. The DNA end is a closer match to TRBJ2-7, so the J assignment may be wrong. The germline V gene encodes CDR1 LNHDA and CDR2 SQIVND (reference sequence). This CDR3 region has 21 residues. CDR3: CASSIGVGRTLLSPRSYEQYF. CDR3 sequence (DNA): TGTGCCAGTAGTATAGGGGTCGGGCGGACCCTGTTGTCCCCCCGGTCCTACGAGCAGTACTTC.

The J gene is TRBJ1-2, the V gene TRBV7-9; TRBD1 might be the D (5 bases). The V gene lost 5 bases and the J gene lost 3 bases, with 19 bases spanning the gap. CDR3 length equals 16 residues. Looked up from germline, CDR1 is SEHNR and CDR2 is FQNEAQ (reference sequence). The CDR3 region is CASSPGEWRFDYGYTF. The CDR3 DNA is TGTGCCAGCAGCCCGGGGGAGTGGCGGTTCGACTATGGCTACACCTTC. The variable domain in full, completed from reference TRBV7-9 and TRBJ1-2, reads DTGVSQNPRHKITKRGQNVTFRCDPISEHNRLYWYRQTLGQGPEFLTYFQNEAQLEKSRLLSDRFSAERPKGSFSTLEIQRTEQGDSAMYLCASSPGEWRFDYGYTFGSGTRLTVV.